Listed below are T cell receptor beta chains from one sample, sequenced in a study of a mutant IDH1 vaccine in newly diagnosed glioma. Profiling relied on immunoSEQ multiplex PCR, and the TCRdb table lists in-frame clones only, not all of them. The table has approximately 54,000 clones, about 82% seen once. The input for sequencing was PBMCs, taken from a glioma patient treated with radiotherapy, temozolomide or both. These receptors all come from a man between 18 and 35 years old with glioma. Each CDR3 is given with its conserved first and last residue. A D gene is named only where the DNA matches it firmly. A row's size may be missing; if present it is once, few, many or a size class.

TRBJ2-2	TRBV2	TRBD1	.	TGTGCCAGCAGCCCCGACAGGGTTAACACCGGGGAGCTGTTTTTT	CASSPDRVNTGELFF
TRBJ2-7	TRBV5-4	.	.	TGTGCCAGCAGCTTTAATCTCCGGGAGCAGTACTTC	CASSFNLREQYF
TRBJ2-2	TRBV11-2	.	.	TGTGCCAGCAGCCACCTTGCGGACACCGGGGAGCTGTTTTTT	CASSHLADTGELFF
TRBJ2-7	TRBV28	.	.	TGTGCCAGCAGTTTATCGGGTATCGAGCAGTACTTC	CASSLSGIEQYF
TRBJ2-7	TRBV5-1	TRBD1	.	TGCGCCAGCAGCTTCGAGGACAGGGGGTACGAGCAGTACTTC	CASSFEDRGYEQYF
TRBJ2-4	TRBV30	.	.	TGTGCCTGGAGGGCGGCCGGGGTAAACATTCAGTACTTC	CAWRAAGVNIQYF
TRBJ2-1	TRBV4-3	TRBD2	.	TGCGCCAGCAGCCCGTACCACCCTAGCGGGGGGGCGGGAAGTGAGCAGTTCTTC	CASSPYHPSGGAGSEQFF
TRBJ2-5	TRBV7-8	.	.	TGTGCCAGCAGCCCCCTAGCGTTTCTACAAGAGACCCAGTACTTC	CASSPLAFLQETQYF
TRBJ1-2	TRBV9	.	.	TGTGCCAGCAGCGTAGGCACAGGGTCCAACTATGGCTACACCTTC	CASSVGTGSNYGYTF
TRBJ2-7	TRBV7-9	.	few	TGTGCCAGCAGCCCCGCCTACGAGCAGTACTTC	CASSPAYEQYF
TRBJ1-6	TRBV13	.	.	TGTGCCAGCAGCTTAGGAGGCCAGGGCGCGCGGCTCCTCCACTTT	CASSLGGQGARLLHF
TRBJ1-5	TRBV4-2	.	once	TGTGCCAGCAGCCTTGAGCGTCTCGGGGCGGAGGATCAGCCCCAGCATTTT	CASSLERLGAEDQPQHF
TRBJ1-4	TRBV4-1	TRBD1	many	TGCGCCAGCAGCCATCGACCGGGACAGGGACGCGGTGGTGAAAAACTGTTTTTT	CASSHRPGQGRGGEKLFF
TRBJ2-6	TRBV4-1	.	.	TGCGCCAGCAGCCAAGCTCAGGCTCCCGCTGGGGCCAACGTCCTGACTTTC	CASSQAQAPAGANVLTF
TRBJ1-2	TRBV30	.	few	TGTGCCTGGAGTGCCACCCCCCGGGGGACCCTATTTGATGGCTACACCTTC	CAWSATPRGTLFDGYTF
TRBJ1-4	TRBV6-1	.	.	TGTGCCAGCAGTGAAGTCCAGGGGAGGGAAAAACTGTTTTTT	CASSEVQGREKLFF
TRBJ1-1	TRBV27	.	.	TGTGCCAGCAGTCGAGGCCTGAACACTGAAGCTTTCTTT	CASSRGLNTEAFF
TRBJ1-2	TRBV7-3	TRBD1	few	TGTGCCAGCAGCTTGGGGACAGACTATGGCTACACCTTC	CASSLGTDYGYTF
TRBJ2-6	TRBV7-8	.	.	TGTGCCAGCAGCTTAGATGGGGCCAACGTCCTGACTTTC	CASSLDGANVLTF
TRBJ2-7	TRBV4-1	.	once	TGCGCCAGCAGCCAACTGGCAGCAAATTCCTACGAGCAGTACTTC	CASSQLAANSYEQYF
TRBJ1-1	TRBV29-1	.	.	TGCAGCGTTGAAGCTTACAGGGCTGAATGGGATGAAGCTTTCTTT	CSVEAYRAEWDEAFF
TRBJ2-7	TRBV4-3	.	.	TGCGCCAGCAGCCAAGAGATGGTAGGCGGGACTTCTTTCTACGAGCAGTACTTC	CASSQEMVGGTSFYEQYF
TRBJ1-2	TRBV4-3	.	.	TGCGCCAGCAGCCAAGAGCCAGATCCCTACTATGGCTACACCTTC	CASSQEPDPYYGYTF
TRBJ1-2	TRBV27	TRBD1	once	TGTGCCAGCAGTTCCTGGACAGGCGTCTATGGCTACACCTTC	CASSSWTGVYGYTF
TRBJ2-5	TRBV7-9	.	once	TGTGCCAGCAGCTTAGGGGGCTATGGGGAGACCCAGTACTTC	CASSLGGYGETQYF
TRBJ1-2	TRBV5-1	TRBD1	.	TGCGCCAGCAGGACCGGACAGGGACGCGATGGCTACACCTTC	CASRTGQGRDGYTF
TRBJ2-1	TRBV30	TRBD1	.	TGTGCCTGGAATCCGGGACAGGGGTACAATGAGCAGTTCTTC	CAWNPGQGYNEQFF
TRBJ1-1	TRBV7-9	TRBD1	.	TGTGCCAGCAGGCACAGGGGCAGCACTGAAGCTTTCTTT	CASRHRGSTEAFF
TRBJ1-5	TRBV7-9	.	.	TGTGCCAGCAGCTTACGGGGTAGCAATCAGCCCCAGCATTTT	CASSLRGSNQPQHF
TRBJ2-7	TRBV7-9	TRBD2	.	TGTGCCAGCAGCCCTACCGGGGGGTTTCCCTACGAGCAGTACTTC	CASSPTGGFPYEQYF
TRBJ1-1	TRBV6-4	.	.	TGTGCCAGCAAAGGTCCGGGGTTGAACACTGAAGCTTTCTTT	CASKGPGLNTEAFF
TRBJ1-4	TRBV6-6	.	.	TGTGCCAGCCGGGTCCAAAAATCAGCTAATGAAAAACTGTTTTTT	CASRVQKSANEKLFF
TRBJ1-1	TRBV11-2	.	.	TGTGCCAGCAGCTTTAATCCAGCGAACACTGAAGCTTTCTTT	CASSFNPANTEAFF
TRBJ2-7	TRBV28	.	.	TGTGCCAGCAGGTCCATTGGCAGGGCTCCCCGACGCCTACAGCAGTACTTC	CASRSIGRAPRRLQQYF
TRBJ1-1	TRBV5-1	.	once	TGCGCCAGCAGCTTGGCTTCTGGGGCCGGGGGCACTGAAGCTTTCTTT	CASSLASGAGGTEAFF
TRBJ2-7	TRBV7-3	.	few	TGTGCCAGCAGCCCGCGAGGAGGGTACGAGCAGTACTTC	CASSPRGGYEQYF
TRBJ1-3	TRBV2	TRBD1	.	TGTGCCAGCAGGACAGGGACTTATGGAAACACCATATATTTT	CASRTGTYGNTIYF
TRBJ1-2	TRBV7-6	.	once	TGTGCCAGCAGCCGGCCAGGCGGCTATGGCTACACCTTC	CASSRPGGYGYTF
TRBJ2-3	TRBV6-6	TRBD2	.	TGTGCCAGCAGTGCACTAGCGAGCAGCACAGATACGCAGTATTTT	CASSALASSTDTQYF
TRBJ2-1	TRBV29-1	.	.	TGCAGCGTTGTCGGGGTTCAGGGAACGTCCTACAATGAGCAGTTCTTC	CSVVGVQGTSYNEQFF
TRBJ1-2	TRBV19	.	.	TGTGCCAGTAGTGCGTTATCGTTCGTCGGCTACACCTTC	CASSALSFVGYTF
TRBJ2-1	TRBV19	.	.	TGTGCCAGTAGTTTGATAGCGGCAAACTCCTACAATGAGCAGTTCTTC	CASSLIAANSYNEQFF
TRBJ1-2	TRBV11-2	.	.	TGTGCCAGCAGCTTACAGGAACTCATGGGATATGGCTACACCTTC	CASSLQELMGYGYTF
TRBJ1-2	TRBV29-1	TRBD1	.	TGCAGCGTTACATCCGGGACAGGTGGAAACTATGGCTACACCTTC	CSVTSGTGGNYGYTF
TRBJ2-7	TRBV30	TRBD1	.	TGTGCCTCGTCCCCGGGACAGGGGTCCTACGAGCAGTACTTC	CASSPGQGSYEQYF
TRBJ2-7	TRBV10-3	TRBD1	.	TGTGCCATCAGTGAGTCGAAAGGACAGGGCAGCTCCTACGAGCAGTACTTC	CAISESKGQGSSYEQYF
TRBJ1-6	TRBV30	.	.	TGTGCCGGATGTATTAGCTCCTATAATTCACCCCTCCACTTT	CAGCISSYNSPLHF
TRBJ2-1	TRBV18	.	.	TGTGCCAGCTCACCCTCTGGACACAAGAGCTCCTACAATGAGCAGTTCTTC	CASSPSGHKSSYNEQFF
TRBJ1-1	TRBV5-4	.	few	TGTGCCAGCAGCCAAGGACCAGAAGCTTTCTTT	CASSQGPEAFF